This T cell receptor (beta chain) comes out of a study of early T cells in non-severe SARS-CoV-2 infection. The germline CDR1 and CDR2 sequences are MDHEN and SYDVKM. The ends were cut back, 5 bases at V and 2 bases at J, with 4 bases in the middle. The CDR3 extends over 12 amino acids. Attachment of unique molecular identifiers was made to individual cDNA molecules. Via MiXCR, TCRdb re-called the 5' RACE reads, giving one row per CDR3 protein. This table has fewer than 80,000 distinct CDR3 sequences, roughly 13% appearing once. Sequencing was performed on whole blood. This receptor was identified in an adult who was a healthcare worker with PCR-confirmed SARS-CoV-2 infection or an uninfected control (not recorded which). The V call is TRBV28, the J call TRBJ1-3; unclear D gene. CDR3 loop: CASSQTGNTIYF. Written as DNA, the CDR3 is TGTGCCAGCAGTCAAACTGGAAACACCATATATTTT. Drawing the rest from reference TRBV28 and TRBJ1-3, the complete variable domain is DVKVTQSSRYLVKRTGEKVFLECVQDMDHENMFWYRQDPGLGLRLIYFSYDVKMKEKGDIPEGYSVSREKKERFSLILESASTNQTSMYLCASSQTGNTIYFGEGSWLTVV.